These 23 T cell receptor beta chains were all obtained from the same sample, sequenced in a study of T cell responses to AZD1222 COVID-19 vaccine. Sequencing was performed with immunoSEQ multiplex PCR; in TCRdb, only in-frame clones are kept and a portion is missing. The sample records some 150,000 clones, more than 75% being singletons. Sequencing was performed on peripheral blood, taken 28 days after the second AZD1222 dose. The receptors shown here come from an adult who received the AZD1222 COVID-19 vaccine.

The J gene is TRBJ2-7, the V gene TRBV2; no clear D. The CDR3 contains 11 residues. V was shortened by 6 bases and J by 2 bases, with 5 bases between the two germline ends. The germline V gene has CDR1 SNHLY and CDR2 FYNNEI. The CDR3 DNA reads as TGTGCCAGCAGAATCACCTACGAGCAGTACTTC. Protein: CASRITYEQYF.

The CDR3 spells CASSLVSLSGRAGELFF. The CDR3 DNA sequence: TGTGCCAGCAGCTTGGTGTCTCTCTCCGGACGAGCCGGGGAGCTGTTTTTT. The chain joins TRBV11-2 to TRBJ2-2; no definite D call. The CDR3 contains 17 residues. CDR1 and CDR2 (germline): SGHAT, FQNNGV. Between the trimmed V and J ends, which lost 3 bases and 6 bases, there was a span of 20 bases.

This rearrangement joins TRBV19 to TRBJ2-2, with 8 bases aligning to TRBD1. CDR3 size: 15 residues. V lost 5 bases to trimming and J lost 6 bases; unmatched junction nucleotides: 8. Germline CDR1 and CDR2: LNHDA and SQIVND (reference sequence). The CDR3 spells CASSLNPRGPGELFF. CDR3 DNA sequence: TGTGCCAGTAGTTTGAACCCCAGGGGGCCCGGGGAGCTGTTTTTT.

The chain couples TRBV5-1 to TRBJ1-3, with 9 nucleotides matching TRBD1. Germline CDR1 reads SGHRS; CDR2 reads YFSETQ. Trimming took 4 bases from V and 4 from J; bases not matched to a gene: 6. The CDR3 loop spans 15 amino acids. CDR3 in amino acids: CASSLPGTGGNTIYF. The CDR3 region has the DNA TGCGCCAGCAGCCTACCCGGGACAGGGGGAAACACCATATATTTT.

The genes are TRBV11-2 and TRBJ1-4; no firm D call. V was clipped by 1 base and J by 8 bases, with 5 bases between them. This CDR3 is built from 12 residues. Germline V gene data show CDR1 as SGHAT and CDR2 as FQNNGV. CDR3 protein: CASSLVGEKLFF. The CDR3 nucleotides are TGTGCCAGCAGCTTAGTGGGAGAAAAACTGTTTTTT.

The chain recombines TRBV7-3 with TRBJ2-5; D ambiguous. Trimming removed 5 bases at V and 4 bases at J, with 14 bases between. CDR3 size: 14 residues. Germline V lookup: CDR1 SGHTA, CDR2 FQGTGA. Here the CDR3 DNA reads TGTGCCAGCAGCACTCGTAGGCTTGGAGAGACCCAGTACTTC. It yields the protein CASSTRRLGETQYF.

The gene calls are TRBV19 and TRBJ1-1; D is uncertain. V was trimmed by 6 bases and J by 4 bases, leaving 12 bases between them. Germline CDR1 reads LNHDA; CDR2 reads SQIVND (reference sequence). CDR3 length: 13 amino acids. The CDR3 sequence: CASRNLGSTEAFF. DNA of the CDR3: TGTGCCAGTAGAAACCTGGGGTCCACTGAAGCTTTCTTT.

The chain employs TRBV18 and TRBJ2-5, with 12 bases aligning to TRBD2. Germline CDR1 KGHSH, CDR2 LQKENI. V dropped 4 bases and J dropped 5; count of bases not matched to a gene: 2. This CDR3 has 14 residues. Here the CDR3 DNA reads TGTGCCAGCTCACTCGGACTAGCGGGGGAGACCCAGTACTTC. It encodes CASSLGLAGETQYF.

V gene TRBV3-1 (or the pseudogene TRBV3-2) combines with J gene TRBJ1-2; 7 nucleotides agree with TRBD1. This CDR3 has 15 residues. From germline, CDR1 is LGHDT and CDR2 YNNKEL (reference sequence). J lost 0 bases, V lost 4 bases, and 5 bases had no gene match. The CDR3 DNA reads as TGTGCCAGCAGCCGAGGGACAGAGGCTAACTATGGCTACACCTTC. Translated, it gives CASSRGTEANYGYTF.

V and J are TRBV10-1 and TRBJ2-2; TRBD2 might be the D (6 bases). This CDR3 has 16 amino acids. With 2 bases removed from V and 4 bases from J, the gap between germline ends came to 14 bases. Germline assignment: CDR1 WNHNN and CDR2 SYGVQD (reference sequence). The DNA for the CDR3 is TGCGCCAGCAGTGAGGCTGGGGGGATCGGCACCGGGGAGCTGTTTTTT. This gives the protein CASSEAGGIGTGELFF.

The rearrangement joins TRBV25-1 to TRBJ2-3; weak D call: TRBD2 (6 bases). Germline CDR1 and CDR2: MGHDK and SYGVNS. Between the trimmed V and J ends, which lost 3 bases and 5 bases, there was a span of 9 bases. The CDR3 consists of 13 residues. The CDR3 DNA sequence: TGTGCCAGCAGTGACGGAGGGAGAGATACGCAGTATTTT. It translates to CASSDGGRDTQYF.

This clone was found once. The gene calls are TRBV19 and TRBJ1-6; 8 nucleotides match TRBD1. The CDR3 covers 15 residues. The V and J ends lost 2 bases and 8 bases, in that order; junction bases with no gene match: 5. Germline loops: CDR1 LNHDA, CDR2 SQIVND (reference sequence). The CDR3 DNA follows: TGTGCCAGTAGTATATCGGGACAGGCCTATTCACCCCTCCACTTT. This gives the protein CASSISGQAYSPLHF.

The chain recombines TRBV11-3 with TRBJ2-1, with a tentative D call TRBD2 (7 bases). CDR1 SGHNT and CDR2 YENEEA come from the germline V gene. The CDR3 is made up of 14 amino acids. V was trimmed by 3 bases and J by 9 bases, leaving 15 bases between them. DNA for the CDR3: TGTGCCAGCAGCTTGCGGGGGCGTTCGGGTGAGCAGTTCTTC. Encoded protein: CASSLRGRSGEQFF.

The chain couples TRBV25-1 to TRBJ1-2; 7 bases line up with TRBD1. The CDR3 is 13 residues long. Trimming took 0 bases from V and 8 from J; bases not matched to a gene: 3. In germline, CDR1 is MGHDK, CDR2 SYGVNS. CDR3 region: CASSEYLGGGYTF. Here the CDR3 DNA reads TGTGCCAGCAGTGAATACCTAGGGGGCGGCTACACCTTC.

The V and J genes are TRBV19 and TRBJ1-2, with 7 positions matching TRBD1. CDR1 LNHDA and CDR2 SQIVND come from the germline V gene (reference sequence). The CDR3 runs to 14 residues. V shed 6 bases, J shed 13 bases, and the junction held 17 bases outside the gene matches. Here the CDR3 reads CASRLSPTGFGGTF. CDR3 nucleotides: TGTGCCAGTAGACTCTCCCCGACAGGGTTCGGTGGCACCTTC.

The table lists this clone with a few counts. The chain employs TRBV6-5 and TRBJ1-2; D not resolved. Between the trimmed V and J ends, which lost 5 bases and 4 bases, there was a span of 8 bases. Germline values: CDR1 MNHEY, CDR2 SVGAGI. The CDR3 has 12 amino acids. Here the CDR3 DNA reads TGTGCCAGCAGTACGTCAAGCTATGGCTACACCTTC. Translation gives CASSTSSYGYTF.

The chain employs TRBV27 and TRBJ2-4; D is unresolved. The germline V and J ends were trimmed by 9 bases and 1 base, with 13 bases remaining between them. CDR3 length: 14 amino acids. In germline, CDR1 is MNHEY, CDR2 SMNVEV (reference sequence). CDR3: CASPQFEAKNIQYF. The DNA for the CDR3 is TGTGCCAGTCCACAGTTTGAGGCCAAAAACATTCAGTACTTC.

The chain uses TRBV30 and TRBJ1-1, with no clear D. This CDR3 contains 11 residues. The V end was cut by 3 bases, the J end by 11 bases, with 13 bases between. Per germline, CDR1 GTSNPN and CDR2 SVGIG (reference sequence). CDR3 region: CAWRAKTEAFF. CDR3 nucleotide sequence: TGTGCCTGGAGGGCAAAAACGGAGGCTTTCTTT.

The chain combines TRBV2 with TRBJ1-4; D uncertain. This CDR3 region has 12 residues. The germline V and J ends were trimmed by 8 bases and 8 bases, with 12 bases remaining between them. Germline-derived CDR1 and CDR2 are SNHLY and FYNNEI. CDR3 region: CASSPTREKLFF. The CDR3 bases are TGTGCCAGCTCGCCGACTCGGGAAAAACTGTTTTTT. The full variable domain, rest sourced from reference TRBV2 and TRBJ1-4, is EPEVTQTPSHQVTQMGQEVILRCVPISNHLYFYWYRQILGQKVEFLVSFYNNEISEKSEIFDDQFSVERPDGSNFTLKIRSTKLEDSAMYFCASSPTREKLFFGSGTQLSVL.

The chain employs TRBV4-1 and TRBJ2-3; no clear D gene. Germline CDR1 reads MGHRA; CDR2 reads YSYEKL. The CDR3 is 13 residues long. The germline V and J ends were trimmed by 1 base and 3 bases, with 5 bases remaining between them. CDR3 region: CASSQVGTDTQYF. CDR3 bases: TGCGCCAGCAGCCAAGTCGGAACAGATACGCAGTATTTT.

This sequence joins TRBV28 and TRBJ1-6; D possibly corresponds to TRBD1 (5 bases). Trimming removed 3 bases at V and 5 bases at J, with 8 bases between. This CDR3 has 14 amino acids. The germline V gene encodes CDR1 MDHEN and CDR2 SYDVKM. CDR3 in amino acids: CASSFIRDNSPLHF. CDR3 nucleotides: TGTGCCAGCAGTTTTATCAGGGATAATTCACCCCTCCACTTT.

The chain joins TRBV9 to TRBJ1-1; 10 bases fit TRBD1. The junction had 6 bases not matched to a gene; V was cut back by 3 bases and J by 1 base. The CDR3 spans 16 residues. Germline CDR1 and CDR2: SGDLS and YYNGEE. DNA of the CDR3: TGTGCCAGCAGCGATAGCCGGGACAGGGGGAACACTGAAGCTTTCTTT. Amino acid sequence: CASSDSRDRGNTEAFF.

V is TRBV7-9 and J is TRBJ2-7; no reliable D call. This CDR3 contains 13 residues. The V gene's germline CDR1 is SEHNR and CDR2 FQNEAQ (reference sequence). V lost 5 bases and J lost 0, with 8 bases in between. This chain's CDR3 is CASSPDSSYEQYF. The CDR3 nucleotides read TGTGCCAGCAGCCCAGATAGCTCCTACGAGCAGTACTTC.